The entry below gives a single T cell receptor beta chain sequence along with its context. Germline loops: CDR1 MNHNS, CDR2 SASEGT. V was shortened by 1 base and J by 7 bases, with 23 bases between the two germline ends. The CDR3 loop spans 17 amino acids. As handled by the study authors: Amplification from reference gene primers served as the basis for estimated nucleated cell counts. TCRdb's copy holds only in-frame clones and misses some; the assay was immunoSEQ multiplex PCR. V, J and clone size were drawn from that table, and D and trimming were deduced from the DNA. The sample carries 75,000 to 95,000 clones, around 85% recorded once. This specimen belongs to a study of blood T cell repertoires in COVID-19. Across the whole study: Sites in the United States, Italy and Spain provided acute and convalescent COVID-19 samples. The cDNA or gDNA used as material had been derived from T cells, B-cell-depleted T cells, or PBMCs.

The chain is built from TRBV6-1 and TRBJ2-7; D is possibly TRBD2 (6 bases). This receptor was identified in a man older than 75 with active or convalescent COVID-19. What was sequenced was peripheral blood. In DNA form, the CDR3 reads TGTGCCAGCAGTGAAGGGTTAGGAGGGAACCCCTACGGTGAGCAGTACGTC. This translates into CASSEGLGGNPYGEQYV.